The clone carrying this TCR beta chain was recorded at least ten times. Its antigen is as yet unknown. A much larger clonotype is one base distant, so this may be a read error. The CDR3 extends over 13 amino acids. Germline lookup yields CDR1 DFQATT and CDR2 SNEGSKA (reference sequence). The germline V and J ends were trimmed by 6 bases and 0 bases, with 9 bases remaining between them. CDR3 and TCR beta VDJ profiling relied on a genomic DNA template. TCRdb reanalysed the reads using MiXCR and keeps one entry per CDR3 protein. The sample lists about 130,000 distinct CDR3 sequences; around 48% were seen once. The source of the sample is a study of CD8+CD57+ T cells in acquired aplastic anemia. Study outcomes and limitations: Patients shared some 30 CD8+ CDR3 sequences with controls. Patients showed no significant difference from controls in CD8+ Simpson's diversity.

This receptor was obtained from a human donor in good health, serving as a control. The sample taken for sequencing was sorted CD4+, CD8+, or CD8+CD57+ T cells (not recorded which) from PBMCs. This chain joins TRBV20-1 and TRBJ2-1; D is uncertain. Here the CDR3 reads CSAVQPSYNEQFF. CDR3 nucleotides: TGCAGTGCCGTACAGCCCTCCTACAATGAGCAGTTCTTC.